Listed below are T cell receptor beta chains from one sample, sequenced in a study of T cells in Graves' hyperthyroidism and ophthalmopathy. TCRdb called the multiplex PCR reads again in MiXCR, with one record for every CDR3 protein. The table lists 250,000 to 300,000 distinct CDR3 sequences, roughly 15% of them singletons, with about an eighth in the top ten. The source material was blood. These receptors were collected from a woman aged 40-49 years with Graves' hyperthyroidism that later progressed to Graves' ophthalmopathy. Both conserved end residues are trimmed from each CDR3.

TRBV19 ASSTPGQGIGELF
TRBV6-2/TRBV6-3 ASSPDRGTLLGMNTEAF
TRBV20-1 SARGLAGYNEQF
TRBV27 ASSLTGLGFVHEQF
TRBV6-5 ASSYLQGKSYEQY
TRBV20-1 SAPTSQWADTQY
TRBV29-1 SVGEYNEQF
TRBV18 ASSPLSSVTYEQY
TRBV18 ASSPTGADTQY
TRBV27 ASSSGTHSTDTQY
TRBV11-2 ASSLGPGGGY
TRBV20-1 SASSIETATNEKLF
TRBV20-1 SAPSGYTGEQY
TRBV20-1 SARDPRGCQPQH
TRBV4-1 ASSQVSRGQNTEAF
TRBV20-1 SARDFGTGTGELF
TRBV24-1 ATSDLNRGEDTQY
TRBV12-3/TRBV12-4 ASSLRESWTGELF
TRBV2 ASSGLAGGTISEQY
TRBV10-1 ASSESRFSPLH
TRBV14 ASSQDRHHTGELF